The rows below give T cell receptor beta chains drawn from one sample of a study of circulating tumor DNA in untreated peripheral T-cell lymphoma. Measured with immunoSEQ multiplex PCR; TCRdb has only the in-frame clones, and not every one. Of about 10,000 clones listed, approximately 72% were seen once; the top ten hold around a third. The sequenced sample consisted of tumor tissue. These TCRs come from a human donor with peripheral T-cell lymphoma. Each CDR3 is given with its conserved first and last residue. Each record gives: V gene, clone size, J gene, D gene, CDR3 protein, CDR3 DNA. A D gene is named only where the DNA matches it firmly. The listing skips clone size in some rows; elsewhere it reads once, few, many or a size class.

v_gene: TRBV14
abundance: NA
j_gene: TRBJ1-1
d_gene: NA
CDR3aa: CASSQDRRGRAFF
CDR3nt: TGTGCCAGCAGCCAAGATCGGAGGGGCAGGGCTTTCTTT

v_gene: TRBV30
abundance: few
j_gene: TRBJ2-7
d_gene: NA
CDR3aa: CAWSAPYEQYF
CDR3nt: TGTGCCTGGAGTGCCCCGTACGAGCAGTACTTC

v_gene: TRBV5-1
abundance: once
j_gene: TRBJ2-1
d_gene: TRBD1
CDR3aa: CASSLVIRGQGNEQFF
CDR3nt: TGCGCCAGCAGCTTGGTAATCAGGGGACAGGGCAATGAGCAGTTCTTC

v_gene: TRBV6-8
abundance: NA
j_gene: TRBJ2-5
d_gene: NA
CDR3aa: CAISRGVGETQYF
CDR3nt: TGTGCCATCAGCCGAGGGGTTGGAGAGACCCAGTACTTC

v_gene: TRBV5-1
abundance: NA
j_gene: TRBJ1-6
d_gene: NA
CDR3aa: CASSSIGGANSPLHF
CDR3nt: TGCGCCAGCAGCTCGATCGGGGGGGCTAATTCACCCCTCCACTTT

v_gene: TRBV29-1
abundance: NA
j_gene: TRBJ1-2
d_gene: NA
CDR3aa: CSVFREYYGYTF
CDR3nt: TGCAGCGTTTTCAGGGAGTACTATGGCTACACCTTC

v_gene: TRBV7-4
abundance: once
j_gene: TRBJ1-1
d_gene: NA
CDR3aa: CASSNLGGSTEAFF
CDR3nt: TGTGCCAGCAGCAACCTAGGAGGGAGCACTGAAGCTTTCTTT

v_gene: TRBV12-5
abundance: few
j_gene: TRBJ1-6
d_gene: NA
CDR3aa: CASTGQNSPLHF
CDR3nt: TGTGCCAGCACCGGACAGAATTCACCCCTCCACTTT

v_gene: TRBV6-8
abundance: NA
j_gene: TRBJ2-1
d_gene: NA
CDR3aa: CASSYGLPQYNEQFF
CDR3nt: TGTGCCAGCAGTTACGGCCTCCCACAATACAATGAGCAGTTCTTC

v_gene: TRBV10-3
abundance: NA
j_gene: TRBJ1-1
d_gene: TRBD1
CDR3aa: CAISEPGTGGRDTEAFF
CDR3nt: TGTGCCATCAGTGAGCCGGGGACAGGGGGCCGGGACACTGAAGCTTTCTTT

v_gene: TRBV28
abundance: NA
j_gene: TRBJ1-2
d_gene: TRBD1
CDR3aa: CASSLAGQGAGGYTF
CDR3nt: TGTGCCAGCAGTTTAGCGGGACAGGGGGCAGGTGGCTACACCTTC

v_gene: TRBV6-8
abundance: once
j_gene: TRBJ1-1
d_gene: TRBD1
CDR3aa: CASKRTGDIEAFF
CDR3nt: TGTGCCAGCAAAAGGACAGGGGACATTGAAGCTTTCTTT

v_gene: TRBV28
abundance: NA
j_gene: TRBJ1-4
d_gene: NA
CDR3aa: CASSFRRSNEKLFF
CDR3nt: TGTGCCAGCAGTTTTCGCCGGTCTAATGAAAAACTGTTTTTT

v_gene: TRBV15
abundance: medium-sized
j_gene: TRBJ1-5
d_gene: TRBD1
CDR3aa: CATSQDRGRGQPQHF
CDR3nt: TGTGCCACCAGCCAGGACAGGGGGAGAGGACAGCCCCAGCATTTT

v_gene: TRBV10-2
abundance: NA
j_gene: TRBJ2-1
d_gene: TRBD1
CDR3aa: CASRVDRGSYNEQFF
CDR3nt: TGCGCCAGCAGGGTAGACAGGGGCTCCTACAATGAGCAGTTCTTC

v_gene: TRBV29-1
abundance: NA
j_gene: TRBJ1-1
d_gene: TRBD1
CDR3aa: CSVRTGNTEAFF
CDR3nt: TGCAGCGTGAGGACAGGGAACACTGAAGCTTTCTTT

v_gene: TRBV18
abundance: NA
j_gene: TRBJ1-3
d_gene: NA
CDR3aa: CASSPTQNSGNTIYF
CDR3nt: TGTGCCAGCTCACCAACCCAAAACTCTGGAAACACCATATATTTT